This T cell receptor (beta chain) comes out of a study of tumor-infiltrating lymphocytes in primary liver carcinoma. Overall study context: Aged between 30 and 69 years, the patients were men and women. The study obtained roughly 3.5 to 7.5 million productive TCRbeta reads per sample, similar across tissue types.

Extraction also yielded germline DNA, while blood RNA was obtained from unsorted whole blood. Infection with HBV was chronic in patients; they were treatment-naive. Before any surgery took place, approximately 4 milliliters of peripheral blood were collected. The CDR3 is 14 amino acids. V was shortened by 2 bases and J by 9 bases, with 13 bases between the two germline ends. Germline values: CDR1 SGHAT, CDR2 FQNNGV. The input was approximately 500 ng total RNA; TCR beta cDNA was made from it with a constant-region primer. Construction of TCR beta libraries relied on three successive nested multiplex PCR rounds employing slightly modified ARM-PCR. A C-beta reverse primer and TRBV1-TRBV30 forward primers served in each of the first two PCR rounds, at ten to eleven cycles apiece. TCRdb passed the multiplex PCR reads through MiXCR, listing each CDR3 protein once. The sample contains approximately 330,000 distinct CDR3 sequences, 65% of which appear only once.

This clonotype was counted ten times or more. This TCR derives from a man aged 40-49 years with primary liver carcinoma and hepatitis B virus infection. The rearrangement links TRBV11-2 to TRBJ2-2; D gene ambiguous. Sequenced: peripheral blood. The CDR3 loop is CASSLLTSRRELFF. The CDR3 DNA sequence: TGTGCCAGCAGCTTATTGACGTCTCGGCGGGAGCTGTTTTTT.